This TCR beta chain was retrieved from a study of shared clonotypes between healthy human individuals. The CDR3 is 17 residues long. V was clipped by 4 bases and J by 0 bases, with 17 bases between them. The V gene's germline CDR1 is SGHRS and CDR2 YFSETQ. The repertoire was sequenced with immunoSEQ multiplex PCR; TCRdb's copy has only in-frame clones and lacks some. The sample has 1,100,000 or so clones, around 78% seen once. This clonotype was sampled from a man younger than 35 in good health. Some clones in this sample may be carry-over from other donors' samples. The chain employs TRBV5-1 and TRBJ2-4; D is perhaps TRBD1 or TRBD2 (5 bases each). Sequenced input: memory CD4+ T cells from PBMCs. Described subset: CD45RA-negative fraction. This chain's CDR3 is CASSAGLQDIAKNIQYF. The CDR3 DNA reads TGCGCCAGCAGCGCGGGTCTGCAGGACATAGCCAAAAACATTCAGTACTTC.